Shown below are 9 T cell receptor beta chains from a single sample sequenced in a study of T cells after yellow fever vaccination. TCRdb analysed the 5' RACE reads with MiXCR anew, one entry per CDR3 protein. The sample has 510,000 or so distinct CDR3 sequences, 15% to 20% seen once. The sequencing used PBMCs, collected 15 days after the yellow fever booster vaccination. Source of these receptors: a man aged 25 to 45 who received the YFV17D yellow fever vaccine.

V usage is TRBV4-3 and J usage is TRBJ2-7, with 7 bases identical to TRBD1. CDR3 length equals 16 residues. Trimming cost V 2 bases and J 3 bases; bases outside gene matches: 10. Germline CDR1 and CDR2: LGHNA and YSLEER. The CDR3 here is CASSQSLLTGDYEQYF. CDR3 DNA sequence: TGCGCCAGCAGCCAAAGCCTCCTCACAGGGGACTACGAGCAGTACTTC.

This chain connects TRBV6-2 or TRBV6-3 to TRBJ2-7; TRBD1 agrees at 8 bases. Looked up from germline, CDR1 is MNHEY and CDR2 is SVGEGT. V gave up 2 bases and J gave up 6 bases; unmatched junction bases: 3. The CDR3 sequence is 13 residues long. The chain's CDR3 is CASSYGTGAEQYF. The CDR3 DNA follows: TGTGCCAGCAGTTACGGGACAGGAGCCGAGCAGTACTTC.

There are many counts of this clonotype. The CDR3 region is CASSVGTGELFF. CDR3 DNA: TGTGCCAGCAGTGTGGGAACCGGGGAGCTGTTTTTT. V gene TRBV18 combines with J gene TRBJ2-2; D gene unclear. The CDR3 totals 12 residues. V lost 8 bases and J lost 5, with 9 bases in between. CDR1 and CDR2 from the germline V gene are KGHSH and LQKENI. The entire variable domain, with the rest obtained from reference TRBV18 and TRBJ2-2, is as follows: NAGVMQNPRHLVRRRGQEARLRCSPMKGHSHVYWYRQLPEEGLKFMVYLQKENIIDESGMPKERFSAEFPKEGPSILRIQQVVRGDSAAYFCASSVGTGELFFGEGSRLTVL.

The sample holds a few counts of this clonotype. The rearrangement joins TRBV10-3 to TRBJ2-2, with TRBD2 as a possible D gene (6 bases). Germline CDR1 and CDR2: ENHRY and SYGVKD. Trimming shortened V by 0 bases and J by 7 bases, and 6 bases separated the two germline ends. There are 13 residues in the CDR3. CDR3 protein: CAISESEGGELFF. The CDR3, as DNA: TGTGCCATCAGTGAGTCGGAGGGCGGGGAGCTGTTTTTT.

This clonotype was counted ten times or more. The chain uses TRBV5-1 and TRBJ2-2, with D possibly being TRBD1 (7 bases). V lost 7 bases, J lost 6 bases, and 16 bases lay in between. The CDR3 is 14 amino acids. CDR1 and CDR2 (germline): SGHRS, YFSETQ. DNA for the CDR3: TGCGCCAGCTCCAGGGGGGAGTGGCCCGGGGAGCTGTTTTTT. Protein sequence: CASSRGEWPGELFF.

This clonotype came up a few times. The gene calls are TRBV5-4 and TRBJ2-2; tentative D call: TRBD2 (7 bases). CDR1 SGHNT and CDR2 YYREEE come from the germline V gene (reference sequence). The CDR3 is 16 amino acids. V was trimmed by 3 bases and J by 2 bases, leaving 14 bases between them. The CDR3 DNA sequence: TGTGCCAGCAGCTCCCAAGGGGGGGGAAACACCGGGGAGCTGTTTTTT. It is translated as CASSSQGGGNTGELFF.

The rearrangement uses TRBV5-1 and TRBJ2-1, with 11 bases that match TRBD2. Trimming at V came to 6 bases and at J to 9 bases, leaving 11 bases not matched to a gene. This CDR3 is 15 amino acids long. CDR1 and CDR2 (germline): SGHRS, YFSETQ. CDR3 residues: CASTSVLAGASEQFF. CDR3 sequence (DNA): TGCGCCAGCACCTCGGTACTAGCGGGAGCAAGTGAGCAGTTCTTC.

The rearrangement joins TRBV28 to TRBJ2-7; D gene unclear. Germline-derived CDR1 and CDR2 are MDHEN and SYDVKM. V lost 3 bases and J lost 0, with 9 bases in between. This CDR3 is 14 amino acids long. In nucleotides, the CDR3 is TGTGCCAGCAGTTTGGCCTTCAGCTCCTACGAGCAGTACTTC. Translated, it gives CASSLAFSSYEQYF. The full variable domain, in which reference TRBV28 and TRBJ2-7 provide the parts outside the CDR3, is DVKVTQSSRYLVKRTGEKVFLECVQDMDHENMFWYRQDPGLGLRLIYFSYDVKMKEKGDIPEGYSVSREKKERFSLILESASTNQTSMYLCASSLAFSSYEQYFGPGTRLTVT.

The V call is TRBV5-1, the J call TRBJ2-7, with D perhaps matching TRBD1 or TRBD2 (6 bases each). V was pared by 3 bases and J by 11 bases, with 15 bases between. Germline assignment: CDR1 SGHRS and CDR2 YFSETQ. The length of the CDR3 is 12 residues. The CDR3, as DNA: TGCGCCAGCAGCTCGGGACTGGACAGAGAGTACTTC. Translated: CASSSGLDREYF.